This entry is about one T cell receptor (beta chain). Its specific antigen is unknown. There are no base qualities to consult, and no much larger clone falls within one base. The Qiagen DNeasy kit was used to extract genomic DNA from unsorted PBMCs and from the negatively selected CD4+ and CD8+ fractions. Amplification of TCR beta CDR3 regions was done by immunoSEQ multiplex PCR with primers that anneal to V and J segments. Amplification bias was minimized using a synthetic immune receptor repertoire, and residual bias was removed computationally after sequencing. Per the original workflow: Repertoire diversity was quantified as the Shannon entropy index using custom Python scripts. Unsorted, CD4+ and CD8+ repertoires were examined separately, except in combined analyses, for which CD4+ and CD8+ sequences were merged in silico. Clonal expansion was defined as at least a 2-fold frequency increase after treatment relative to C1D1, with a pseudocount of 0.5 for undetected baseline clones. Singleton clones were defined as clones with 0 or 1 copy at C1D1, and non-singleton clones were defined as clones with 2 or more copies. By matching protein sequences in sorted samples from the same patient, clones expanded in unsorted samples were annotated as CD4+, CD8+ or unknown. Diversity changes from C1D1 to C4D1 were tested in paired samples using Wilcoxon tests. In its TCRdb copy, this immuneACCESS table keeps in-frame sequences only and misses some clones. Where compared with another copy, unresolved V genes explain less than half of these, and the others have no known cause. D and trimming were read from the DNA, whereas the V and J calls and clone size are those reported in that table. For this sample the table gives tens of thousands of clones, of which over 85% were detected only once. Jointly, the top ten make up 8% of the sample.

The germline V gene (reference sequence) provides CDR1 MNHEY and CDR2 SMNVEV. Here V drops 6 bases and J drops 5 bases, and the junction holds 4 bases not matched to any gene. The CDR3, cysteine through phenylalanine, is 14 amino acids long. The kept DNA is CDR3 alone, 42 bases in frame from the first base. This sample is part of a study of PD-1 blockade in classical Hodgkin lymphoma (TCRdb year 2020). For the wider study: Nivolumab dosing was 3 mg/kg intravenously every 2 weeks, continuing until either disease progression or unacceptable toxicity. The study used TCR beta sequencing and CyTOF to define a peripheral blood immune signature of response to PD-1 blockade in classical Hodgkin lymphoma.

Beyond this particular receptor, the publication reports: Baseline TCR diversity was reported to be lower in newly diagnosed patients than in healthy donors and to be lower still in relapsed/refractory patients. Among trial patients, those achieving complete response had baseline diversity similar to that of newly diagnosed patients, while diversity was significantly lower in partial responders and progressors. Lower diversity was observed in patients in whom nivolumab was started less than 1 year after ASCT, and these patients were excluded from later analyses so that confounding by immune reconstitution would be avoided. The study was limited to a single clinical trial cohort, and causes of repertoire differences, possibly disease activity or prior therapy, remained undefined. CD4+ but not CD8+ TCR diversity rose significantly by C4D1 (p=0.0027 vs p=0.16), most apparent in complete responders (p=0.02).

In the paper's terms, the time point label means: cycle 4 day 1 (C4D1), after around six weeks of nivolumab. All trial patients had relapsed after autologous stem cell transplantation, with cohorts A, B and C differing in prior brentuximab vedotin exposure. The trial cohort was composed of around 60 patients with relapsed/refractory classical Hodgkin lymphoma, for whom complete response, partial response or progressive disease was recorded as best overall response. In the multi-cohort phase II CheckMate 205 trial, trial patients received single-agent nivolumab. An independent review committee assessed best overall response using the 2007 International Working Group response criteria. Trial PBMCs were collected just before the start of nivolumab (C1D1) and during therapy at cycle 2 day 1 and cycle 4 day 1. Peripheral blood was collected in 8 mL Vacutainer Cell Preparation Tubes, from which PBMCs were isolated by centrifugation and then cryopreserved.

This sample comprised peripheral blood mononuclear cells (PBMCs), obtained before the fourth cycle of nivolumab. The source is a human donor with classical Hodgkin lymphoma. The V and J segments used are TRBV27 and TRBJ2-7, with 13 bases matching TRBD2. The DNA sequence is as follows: TGTGCCAGCAGCGAAACTAGCGGGAGGGACGAGCAGTACTTC. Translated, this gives CASSETSGRDEQYF.